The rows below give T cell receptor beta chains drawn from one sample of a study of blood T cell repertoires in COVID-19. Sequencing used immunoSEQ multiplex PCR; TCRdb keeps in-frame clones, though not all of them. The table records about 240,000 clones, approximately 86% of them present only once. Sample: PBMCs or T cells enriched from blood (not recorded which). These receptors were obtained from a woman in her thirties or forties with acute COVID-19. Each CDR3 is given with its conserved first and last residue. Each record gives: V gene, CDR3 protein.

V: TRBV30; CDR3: CAWSTTGYGYTF
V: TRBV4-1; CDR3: CASSQGAGVGRNEQFF
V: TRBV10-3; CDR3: CAIRDREGQPQHF
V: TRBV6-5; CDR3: CASSYSSWTGDGYTF
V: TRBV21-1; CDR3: CASSKEWGAGKSSYNEQFF
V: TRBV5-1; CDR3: CASFKGHQNTEAFF
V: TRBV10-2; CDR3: CASSPGLAGHNEQFF
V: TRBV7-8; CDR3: CASSLGLSSGNTIYF
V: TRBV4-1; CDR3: CASSRTPLAASTDTQYF
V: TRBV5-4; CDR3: CASSLNQGVGEAFF
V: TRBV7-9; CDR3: CASSLGVPGSNTGELFF
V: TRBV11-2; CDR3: CASKASGQYNEQFF